The T cell receptor (beta chain) described here comes from a study of blood T cell repertoires in COVID-19 (dated by TCRdb to 2018 to 2020). Turning to the overall study: Samples covering the acute and convalescent phases of COVID-19 were provided by collaborators in the United States, Italy and Spain. The material from the prospective study consisted of cDNA or gDNA derived from T cells, B-cell-depleted T cells, or PBMCs. The samples were drawn from two sources: the first 160 participants of the ongoing ImmuneRACE study, and fewer than 1,500 subjects contributed by 6 global collaborators. Sample metadata almost always included a de-identified subject ID, COVID-19 status, age in years and sex. The repertoires were released in a freely available public database intended as a resource for research on the immune response to SARS-CoV-2. The dataset comprised deeply sampled blood TCRbeta repertoires from subjects exposed to, actively infected with, or recovered from COVID-19. Where available, HLA class I and class II types were taken from metadata supplied by the sample provider and were not determined by assay-based typing.

The immunoSEQ Assay, a bias-controlled multiplex PCR, was used to amplify TCRbeta CDR3 regions from genomic DNA. The source study handled its data this way. Nucleated cell counts per sample were estimated from amplification of reference gene primers within the assay. To quantify the absolute abundance of each unique TCRbeta CDR3 rearrangement, sequence reads were collapsed and filtered. For each sample, productive Simpson clonality was calculated as the square root of Simpson's diversity index over productive rearrangements. Here the immuneACCESS table is served through TCRdb, limited to in-frame sequences with V and J called. Missing clones are a known gap in these copies; in checked studies unresolved V genes cover under half, and the rest lacks a known reason. The V and J calls and the clone size are those of that table, but D and trimming were determined from the DNA. This sample is represented by about 210,000 clones; about four fifths of them were singletons. Together, the top ten hold 2% to 3% of the sample.

General study outcomes and caveats: The amount of clinical and demographic metadata varied by source and participant and was provided uncurated.

In the case of this clone: Its binding antigen is unknown. Base quality data are lacking; no much larger clone is found one base away.

The collaborating institutions used their own protocols to collect whole blood in K2EDTA tubes. For TCRbeta analysis, collaborators shipped samples in one of three forms: frozen whole blood, isolated PBMCs, or DNA extracted from either of those sample types. The CDR3 numbers 15 residues from cysteine through phenylalanine. CDR3 DNA only is kept here, 45 bases in frame from base 1. After removal of 6 bases from V and 3 bases from J, the junction retains 7 bases not matched to a gene. CDR1 and CDR2 (MDHEN, SYDVKM) derive from the germline V gene. The receptor was isolated from a woman in her forties with active or convalescent COVID-19. The receptor chain draws on TRBV28 and TRBJ2-5; TRBD1 aligns with 10 central bases. Sequencing used peripheral blood. The DNA sequence reads TGTGCCAGCAGCCCCCTGGGACAGGGGAAAGAGACCCAGTACTTC. Its protein is CASSPLGQGKETQYF.